These T cell receptor beta chains were read from a single sample in a study of blood T cell repertoires in COVID-19. The method was immunoSEQ multiplex PCR; TCRdb's version includes in-frame clones alone and lacks a portion of them. The sample comprises hundreds of thousands of clones, approximately 86% of which are singletons, and about 12% rests with the top ten. What was sequenced was peripheral blood. The receptors were gathered from a woman aged 65 to 85 with COVID-19, enrolled during active disease. CDR3s include the opening cysteine and the closing phenylalanine or tryptophan. Each record gives: J gene, V gene, D gene, clone size, CDR3 protein, CDR3 DNA. The D gene is left open where the match is weak. Size is stated for part of the rows, as once, few or many counts, or as a class when the clone is expanded.

j_call: TRBJ1-5; v_call: TRBV29-1; d_call: .; clone_size: once; cdr3_aa: CSPGEAQPQHF; cdr3_nt: TGCAGCCCCGGGGAGGCCCAGCCCCAGCATTTT
j_call: TRBJ1-3; v_call: TRBV4-3; d_call: TRBD1; clone_size: .; cdr3_aa: CASSQDWGTVPFSGNTIYF; cdr3_nt: TGCGCCAGCAGCCAAGACTGGGGGACAGTTCCTTTCTCTGGAAACACCATATATTTT
j_call: TRBJ1-6; v_call: TRBV5-6; d_call: .; clone_size: .; cdr3_aa: CASSSTLDRSNSPLHF; cdr3_nt: TGTGCCAGCAGCTCTACCCTGGACAGAAGCAATTCACCCCTCCACTTT
j_call: TRBJ2-3; v_call: TRBV6-2/TRBV6-3; d_call: TRBD2; clone_size: .; cdr3_aa: CASSYPLGLAGVDTQYF; cdr3_nt: TGTGCCAGCAGTTATCCGCTTGGACTAGCGGGGGTAGATACGCAGTATTTT
j_call: TRBJ2-3; v_call: TRBV5-6; d_call: TRBD2; clone_size: .; cdr3_aa: CASRTSGGSTDTQYF; cdr3_nt: TGTGCCAGCAGGACTAGCGGGGGTAGCACAGATACGCAGTATTTT
j_call: TRBJ1-1; v_call: TRBV5-4; d_call: .; clone_size: .; cdr3_aa: CASSSPQVSLTEAFF; cdr3_nt: TGTGCCAGCAGCTCACCACAGGTCTCTCTGACTGAAGCTTTCTTT
j_call: TRBJ2-2; v_call: TRBV3-1/TRBV3-2; d_call: .; clone_size: few; cdr3_aa: CASSQGASVYTGELFF; cdr3_nt: TGTGCCAGCAGCCAAGGGGCTAGCGTTTACACCGGGGAGCTGTTTTTT
j_call: TRBJ2-1; v_call: TRBV4-2; d_call: TRBD2; clone_size: .; cdr3_aa: CASSPTSGAQGNEQFF; cdr3_nt: TGTGCCAGCAGCCCGACTAGCGGGGCTCAGGGAAATGAGCAGTTCTTC
j_call: TRBJ1-2; v_call: TRBV19; d_call: .; clone_size: .; cdr3_aa: CASKGWTTLNYGYTF; cdr3_nt: TGTGCCAGCAAGGGGTGGACTACCCTTAACTATGGCTACACCTTC
j_call: TRBJ2-1; v_call: TRBV30; d_call: .; clone_size: .; cdr3_aa: CAWSLGGAGNEQFF; cdr3_nt: TGTGCCTGGAGCCTAGGGGGGGCCGGGAATGAGCAGTTCTTC
j_call: TRBJ1-5; v_call: TRBV19; d_call: .; clone_size: .; cdr3_aa: CASSPSDSRNQPQHF; cdr3_nt: TGTGCCAGTAGCCCATCGGACAGTAGGAATCAGCCCCAGCATTTT
j_call: TRBJ1-4; v_call: TRBV27; d_call: TRBD1; clone_size: .; cdr3_aa: CASSFLLGQGQEKLFF; cdr3_nt: TGTGCCAGCAGTTTTTTACTCGGACAGGGGCAGGAAAAACTGTTTTTT
j_call: TRBJ1-5; v_call: TRBV7-2; d_call: .; clone_size: once; cdr3_aa: CASSLVGEQPQHF; cdr3_nt: TGTGCCAGCAGCTTAGTCGGGGAACAGCCCCAGCATTTT
j_call: TRBJ1-2; v_call: TRBV9; d_call: .; clone_size: once; cdr3_aa: CASSDAEGYGYTF; cdr3_nt: TGTGCCAGCAGCGACGCAGAGGGCTATGGCTACACCTTC
j_call: TRBJ1-1; v_call: TRBV27; d_call: .; clone_size: .; cdr3_aa: CASSFVQGTEAFF; cdr3_nt: TGTGCCAGCAGTTTTGTGCAGGGGACTGAAGCTTTCTTT
j_call: TRBJ1-1; v_call: TRBV6-5; d_call: .; clone_size: few; cdr3_aa: CASSMTPNTEAFF; cdr3_nt: TGTGCCAGCAGCATGACACCGAACACTGAAGCTTTCTTT
j_call: TRBJ2-1; v_call: TRBV6-5; d_call: TRBD2; clone_size: .; cdr3_aa: CASSYLAGRGYNEQFF; cdr3_nt: TGTGCCAGCAGTTACTTAGCGGGGCGGGGGTACAATGAGCAGTTCTTC
j_call: TRBJ2-3; v_call: TRBV4-3; d_call: TRBD2; clone_size: .; cdr3_aa: CASSQELVAGDDTQYF; cdr3_nt: TGCGCCAGCAGCCAAGAGCTAGTAGCGGGGGACGATACGCAGTATTTT
j_call: TRBJ1-1; v_call: TRBV19; d_call: .; clone_size: .; cdr3_aa: CASSINPDRNTEAFF; cdr3_nt: TGTGCCAGTAGTATCAACCCCGACAGGAACACTGAAGCTTTCTTT
j_call: TRBJ2-2; v_call: TRBV18; d_call: .; clone_size: few; cdr3_aa: CASSPPGWQGPGELFF; cdr3_nt: TGTGCCAGCTCACCACCAGGGTGGCAGGGCCCCGGGGAGCTGTTTTTT
j_call: TRBJ2-3; v_call: TRBV5-1; d_call: .; clone_size: once; cdr3_aa: CASSQGDTQYF; cdr3_nt: TGCGCCAGCAGCCAGGGGGATACGCAGTATTTT
j_call: TRBJ1-1; v_call: TRBV27; d_call: TRBD1; clone_size: .; cdr3_aa: CASSVSGQGKFIEAFF; cdr3_nt: TGTGCCAGCAGCGTTTCGGGACAGGGAAAATTTATTGAAGCTTTCTTT
j_call: TRBJ1-1; v_call: TRBV5-6; d_call: .; clone_size: .; cdr3_aa: CASSRNQETAFF; cdr3_nt: TGTGCCAGCAGCCGCAACCAGGAAACAGCTTTCTTT
j_call: TRBJ1-1; v_call: TRBV7-2; d_call: TRBD1; clone_size: .; cdr3_aa: CASRQGVNTEAFF; cdr3_nt: TGTGCCAGCAGGCAGGGGGTGAACACTGAAGCTTTCTTT
j_call: TRBJ1-1; v_call: TRBV18; d_call: .; clone_size: .; cdr3_aa: CASSQAVNTEAFF; cdr3_nt: TGTGCCAGCTCACAGGCGGTGAACACTGAAGCTTTCTTT
j_call: TRBJ1-3; v_call: TRBV5-1; d_call: .; clone_size: .; cdr3_aa: CASSSDGNSGNTIYF; cdr3_nt: TGCGCCAGCAGCTCAGACGGGAACTCTGGAAACACCATATATTTT
j_call: TRBJ1-2; v_call: TRBV6-1; d_call: .; clone_size: .; cdr3_aa: CASSESGSPYGYTF; cdr3_nt: TGTGCCAGCAGTGAATCAGGGTCCCCCTATGGCTACACCTTC
j_call: TRBJ1-5; v_call: TRBV24-1; d_call: .; clone_size: .; cdr3_aa: CAPTGGGQPQHF; cdr3_nt: TGTGCCCCCACAGGTGGAGGTCAGCCCCAGCATTTT
j_call: TRBJ2-5; v_call: TRBV30; d_call: .; clone_size: once; cdr3_aa: CAWSETVGTETQYF; cdr3_nt: TGTGCCTGGAGTGAGACTGTGGGTACGGAGACCCAGTACTTC
j_call: TRBJ2-5; v_call: TRBV9; d_call: TRBD2; clone_size: .; cdr3_aa: CASSASLAGGLGTQYF; cdr3_nt: TGTGCCAGCAGCGCCTCACTAGCGGGGGGCCTGGGGACCCAGTACTTC
j_call: TRBJ2-1; v_call: TRBV7-9; d_call: TRBD2; clone_size: once; cdr3_aa: CASQGLGSNEQFF; cdr3_nt: TGTGCCAGCCAGGGACTAGGGTCGAATGAGCAGTTCTTC
j_call: TRBJ1-3; v_call: TRBV19; d_call: .; clone_size: .; cdr3_aa: CASSAPRFSGNTIYF; cdr3_nt: TGTGCCAGTAGTGCGCCCCGCTTCTCTGGAAACACCATATATTTT
j_call: TRBJ1-5; v_call: TRBV19; d_call: .; clone_size: .; cdr3_aa: CASRWGGYQPQHF; cdr3_nt: TGTGCCAGTAGATGGGGGGGATATCAGCCCCAGCATTTT
j_call: TRBJ2-3; v_call: TRBV3-1/TRBV3-2; d_call: TRBD2; clone_size: .; cdr3_aa: CASSQWTSGGASTDTQYF; cdr3_nt: TGTGCCAGCAGCCAATGGACTAGCGGGGGGGCGAGCACAGATACGCAGTATTTT
j_call: TRBJ2-5; v_call: TRBV7-2; d_call: .; clone_size: .; cdr3_aa: CASSLAGAQYF; cdr3_nt: TGTGCCAGCAGCTTAGCAGGGGCCCAGTACTTC
j_call: TRBJ1-2; v_call: TRBV29-1; d_call: .; clone_size: .; cdr3_aa: CSVALGQLNYGYTF; cdr3_nt: TGCAGCGTCGCCCTTGGACAGCTTAACTATGGCTACACCTTC
j_call: TRBJ2-3; v_call: TRBV24-1; d_call: .; clone_size: .; cdr3_aa: CATSGLKHSTDTQYF; cdr3_nt: TGTGCCACTTCGGGACTTAAACATAGCACAGATACGCAGTATTTT
j_call: TRBJ1-2; v_call: TRBV12-3/TRBV12-4; d_call: .; clone_size: few; cdr3_aa: CASRPSTGLGYTF; cdr3_nt: TGTGCCAGCAGGCCCTCTACAGGGTTGGGCTACACCTTC
j_call: TRBJ1-3; v_call: TRBV7-6; d_call: TRBD1; clone_size: .; cdr3_aa: CASSKAPGGPNTIYF; cdr3_nt: TGTGCCAGCAGCAAGGCACCAGGGGGCCCAAACACCATATATTTT
j_call: TRBJ2-7; v_call: TRBV18; d_call: TRBD1; clone_size: .; cdr3_aa: CASSQGQFYEQYF; cdr3_nt: TGTGCCAGCTCACAGGGACAGTTCTACGAGCAGTACTTC
j_call: TRBJ1-2; v_call: TRBV28; d_call: TRBD1; clone_size: .; cdr3_aa: CASSLSSRQGGYGYTF; cdr3_nt: TGTGCCAGCAGTTTATCCTCCAGACAGGGGGGATACGGCTACACCTTC
j_call: TRBJ1-2; v_call: TRBV18; d_call: TRBD1; clone_size: .; cdr3_aa: CASSPKEGQGYTF; cdr3_nt: TGTGCCAGCTCACCAAAGGAGGGACAGGGCTACACCTTC
j_call: TRBJ1-5; v_call: TRBV30; d_call: .; clone_size: .; cdr3_aa: CAWSVVGGGATQPQHF; cdr3_nt: TGTGCCTGGAGTGTAGTCGGGGGGGGCGCGACCCAGCCCCAGCATTTT
j_call: TRBJ1-2; v_call: TRBV19; d_call: TRBD1; clone_size: .; cdr3_aa: CASNRDRTYGYTF; cdr3_nt: TGTGCCAGTAACCGGGACAGGACCTATGGCTACACCTTC
j_call: TRBJ1-2; v_call: TRBV27; d_call: .; clone_size: .; cdr3_aa: CASSSVLTGTSYGYTF; cdr3_nt: TGTGCCAGCAGTTCGGTTTTAACCGGGACAAGTTATGGCTACACCTTC
j_call: TRBJ2-2; v_call: TRBV28; d_call: .; clone_size: .; cdr3_aa: CASQKGSGRTGELFF; cdr3_nt: TGTGCCAGCCAAAAGGGGTCAGGGCGCACCGGGGAGCTGTTTTTT
j_call: TRBJ1-1; v_call: TRBV9; d_call: .; clone_size: .; cdr3_aa: CASSVESLNTEAFF; cdr3_nt: TGTGCCAGCAGCGTAGAGAGTCTGAACACTGAAGCTTTCTTT
j_call: TRBJ2-5; v_call: TRBV7-2; d_call: TRBD2; clone_size: .; cdr3_aa: CASSLVTSGGLRETQYF; cdr3_nt: TGTGCCAGCAGCTTAGTAACTAGCGGGGGATTACGGGAGACCCAGTACTTC
j_call: TRBJ2-4; v_call: TRBV24-1; d_call: TRBD2; clone_size: .; cdr3_aa: CATSDSRGGKNIQYF; cdr3_nt: TGTGCCACCAGTGATTCCCGGGGAGGGAAAAACATTCAGTACTTC
j_call: TRBJ1-5; v_call: TRBV6-5; d_call: TRBD1; clone_size: .; cdr3_aa: CASSKTGDQPQHF; cdr3_nt: TGTGCCAGCAGTAAGACAGGGGATCAGCCCCAGCATTTT
j_call: TRBJ2-5; v_call: TRBV7-2; d_call: TRBD2; clone_size: .; cdr3_aa: CASRVAGGQETQYF; cdr3_nt: TGTGCCAGCAGGGTAGCGGGGGGGCAAGAGACCCAGTACTTC
j_call: TRBJ2-5; v_call: TRBV5-1; d_call: TRBD1; clone_size: .; cdr3_aa: CASRQGTGEETQYF; cdr3_nt: TGCGCCAGCAGGCAGGGGACAGGGGAAGAGACCCAGTACTTC
j_call: TRBJ2-1; v_call: TRBV4-1; d_call: TRBD2; clone_size: .; cdr3_aa: CASSQGLLAGGPRTYNEQFF; cdr3_nt: TGCGCCAGCAGCCAAGGCCTACTAGCGGGGGGGCCAAGGACCTACAATGAGCAGTTCTTC
j_call: TRBJ2-1; v_call: TRBV6-5; d_call: TRBD1; clone_size: few; cdr3_aa: CASREGADDTDEQFF; cdr3_nt: TGTGCCAGCAGAGAGGGGGCGGATGATACGGATGAGCAGTTCTTC
j_call: TRBJ2-6; v_call: TRBV19; d_call: .; clone_size: .; cdr3_aa: CATKRSSFGANVLTF; cdr3_nt: TGTGCCACCAAGAGGTCAAGCTTCGGGGCCAACGTCCTGACTTTC